The rows below give T cell receptor beta chains drawn from one sample of a study of human T cells and chemical hapten exposure. MiXCR, applied by TCRdb to the RACE reads, yields one record per CDR3 protein. The sample has around 260,000 distinct CDR3 sequences, about 9% seen once; the top ten hold 2% to 2.5%. This specimen was whole blood, taken in connection with sensitization to the hapten diphenylcyclopropenone (DPC). Every receptor here comes from a woman in her forties with alopecia areata. Some clones in this sample may be carry-over from other donors' samples. The CDR3 runs from the conserved cysteine through the conserved F or W. Each record gives: D gene, J gene, clone size, V gene, CDR3 DNA, CDR3 protein. The D gene is left open where the match is weak. A clone size is listed for some rows: how often the clone was seen (once, few, many), or a class if it is expanded.

d_call: -
j_call: TRBJ2-3
clone_size: -
v_call: TRBV29-1
cdr3_nt: TGCAGCGTTGGGGGGGCCCGGGAGGGCACAGATACGCAGTATTTT
cdr3_aa: CSVGGAREGTDTQYF

d_call: -
j_call: TRBJ2-4
clone_size: -
v_call: TRBV6-6
cdr3_nt: TGTGCCAGCAGTTTCGAGGACAGACAAAACATTCAGTACTTC
cdr3_aa: CASSFEDRQNIQYF

d_call: -
j_call: TRBJ1-2
clone_size: -
v_call: TRBV20-1
cdr3_nt: TGCAGTGCAACCCGGGGATCTTTATATGGCTACACCTTC
cdr3_aa: CSATRGSLYGYTF

d_call: -
j_call: TRBJ1-4
clone_size: few
v_call: TRBV28
cdr3_nt: TGTGCCAGCAGTTTATCGGGCACGACGGCAACTAATGAAAAACTGTTTTTT
cdr3_aa: CASSLSGTTATNEKLFF

d_call: TRBD2
j_call: TRBJ2-7
clone_size: -
v_call: TRBV29-1
cdr3_nt: TGCAGCGTTGAAGATCAAACTAGCGCAACCTACGAGCAGTACTTC
cdr3_aa: CSVEDQTSATYEQYF

d_call: -
j_call: TRBJ2-3
clone_size: few
v_call: TRBV7-2
cdr3_nt: TGTGCCAGCAGCCATAGAGGAGGAGATACGCAGTATTTT
cdr3_aa: CASSHRGGDTQYF

d_call: -
j_call: TRBJ2-7
clone_size: few
v_call: TRBV24-1
cdr3_nt: TGTGCCACCAGTGATGCCGGGATCCCCTACGAGCAGTACTTC
cdr3_aa: CATSDAGIPYEQYF

d_call: -
j_call: TRBJ1-5
clone_size: few
v_call: TRBV6-5
cdr3_nt: TGTGCCAGCAGGCCTACAGGCGCCGGGAAGCAGCCCCAGCATTTT
cdr3_aa: CASRPTGAGKQPQHF

d_call: -
j_call: TRBJ1-1
clone_size: -
v_call: TRBV6-5
cdr3_nt: TGTGCCAGCAGATCCGGGACGGGGGCTGAAGCTTTCTTT
cdr3_aa: CASRSGTGAEAFF

d_call: TRBD1
j_call: TRBJ2-3
clone_size: few
v_call: TRBV20-1
cdr3_nt: TGCAGTGCCCGAAGGACAGGGCTCACAGATACGCAGTATTTT
cdr3_aa: CSARRTGLTDTQYF

d_call: -
j_call: TRBJ1-1
clone_size: -
v_call: TRBV30
cdr3_nt: TGTGCCTGGAGGATAAAACAGGGAACTGAAGCTTTCTTT
cdr3_aa: CAWRIKQGTEAFF

d_call: -
j_call: TRBJ1-1
clone_size: -
v_call: TRBV2
cdr3_nt: TGTGCCAGCAGTGTCCCCAACAATGGACCTAATGAAGCTTTCTTT
cdr3_aa: CASSVPNNGPNEAFF

d_call: -
j_call: TRBJ1-3
clone_size: few
v_call: TRBV6-6
cdr3_nt: TGTGCCAGCAGTTACTCGTCCCCGGCCTTCTACTCTGGAAACACCATATATTTT
cdr3_aa: CASSYSSPAFYSGNTIYF